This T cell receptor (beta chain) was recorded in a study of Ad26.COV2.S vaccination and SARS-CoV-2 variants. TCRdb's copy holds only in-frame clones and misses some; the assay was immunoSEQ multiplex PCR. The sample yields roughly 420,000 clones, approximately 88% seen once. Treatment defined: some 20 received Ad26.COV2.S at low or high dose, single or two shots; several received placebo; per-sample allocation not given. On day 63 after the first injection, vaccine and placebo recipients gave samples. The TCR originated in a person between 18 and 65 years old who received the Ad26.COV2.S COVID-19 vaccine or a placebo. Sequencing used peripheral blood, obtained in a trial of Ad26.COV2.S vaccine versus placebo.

The CDR3 spells CASRSSSSSTDTQYF. CDR3 nucleotide sequence: TGTGCCAGCAGATCTAGCTCATCTAGCACAGATACGCAGTATTTT. This chain uses TRBV7-3 with TRBJ2-3; the D gene is possibly TRBD2 (5 bases). Trimming left V 6 bases short and J 0 bases short, with 13 bases between. The CDR3 length is 15 residues. Per germline, CDR1 SGHTA and CDR2 FQGTGA. The entire variable domain, with the rest obtained from reference TRBV7-3 and TRBJ2-3, is as follows: GAGVSQTPSNKVTEKGKYVELRCDPISGHTALYWYRQSLGQGPEFLIYFQGTGAADDSGLPNDRFFAVRPEGSVSTLKIQRTERGDSAVYLCASRSSSSSTDTQYFGPGTRLTVL.